What follows are 15 T cell receptor beta chains derived from one specimen sequenced in a study of PD-1 blockade in mismatch repair-deficient tumors (dated by TCRdb to the late 2010s). The protocol used for the library was the immunoSEQ multiplex PCR assay. TCRdb re-hosts the immuneACCESS table, in-frame sequences only. Its copies lack some clones; in the studies checked, an unresolved V gene accounts for under half of them, and the cause for the rest is not known. The sample table holds 20,000 to 25,000 clones, of which roughly 86% were seen once. Jointly, the top ten make up 15% to 20% of the sample. The source material was peripheral blood, sampled 2 weeks after starting pembrolizumab. The source is an adult with mismatch repair-deficient cancer.

The V and J genes are TRBV13 and TRBJ2-5; TRBD1 might be the D (5 bases). Between the trimmed V and J ends, which lost 4 bases and 7 bases, there was a span of 13 bases. The CDR3 contains 13 residues. Per germline, CDR1 PRHDT and CDR2 FYEKMQ (reference sequence). The CDR3 nucleotides read TGTGCCAGCAGCTCCACAGGCTGGCCGACCCAGTACTTC. Amino acids: CASSSTGWPTQYF.

V gene TRBV15 combines with J gene TRBJ2-4, with 10 bases lining up with TRBD2. Germline CDR1 LNHNV, CDR2 YYDKDF (reference sequence). The V segment lost 1 base and the J segment 0 bases; nucleotides outside the gene matches: 3. The CDR3 runs 17 residues. The CDR3 protein is CATSRGGLAVAKNIQYF. As DNA, the CDR3 is TGTGCCACCAGCAGAGGAGGACTAGCGGTAGCCAAAAACATTCAGTACTTC.

This clone has only a few counts. The genes are TRBV2 and TRBJ2-7; no firm D call. The V end was cut by 7 bases, the J end by 7 bases, with 14 bases between. The CDR3 is 12 amino acids. The germline V gene encodes CDR1 SNHLY and CDR2 FYNNEI. The CDR3 is CASMLKGEEQYF. CDR3 sequence (DNA): TGTGCCAGCATGTTAAAGGGCGAGGAGCAGTACTTC.

The genes are TRBV11-3 and TRBJ2-1; D remains ambiguous. The CDR3 is 12 amino acids. V was clipped by 1 base and J by 7 bases, with 5 bases between them. Germline V gives CDR1 SGHNT, CDR2 YENEEA. CDR3 DNA: TGTGCCAGCAGCTTAGGGCGGAATGAGCAGTTCTTC. Amino acid sequence: CASSLGRNEQFF. Variable domain in full (rest from reference TRBV11-3 and TRBJ2-1): EAGVVQSPRYKIIEKKQPVAFWCNPISGHNTLYWYLQNLGQGPELLIRYENEEAVDDSQLPKDRFSAERLKGVDSTLKIQPAELGDSAVYLCASSLGRNEQFFGPGTRLTVL.

The J gene is TRBJ2-5, the V gene TRBV4-1, with D perhaps TRBD2 (5 bases). CDR1 and CDR2 (germline): MGHRA, YSYEKL. CDR3 length: 16 residues. Trimming left V 0 bases short and J 3 bases short, with 14 bases between. The CDR3 spells CASSQDRGTIKETQYF. The CDR3, as DNA: TGCGCCAGCAGCCAAGATCGGGGAACGATAAAAGAGACCCAGTACTTC.

J is TRBJ2-5 and V is TRBV9, with D maybe TRBD2 (6 bases). Germline V gene data show CDR1 as SGDLS and CDR2 as YYNGEE. This CDR3 comprises 13 residues. Trimming shortened V by 0 bases and J by 5 bases, and 8 bases separated the two germline ends. DNA of the CDR3: TGTGCCAGCAGCGTAGCTGGGGGGGAGACCCAGTACTTC. It yields the protein CASSVAGGETQYF.

This chain links TRBV29-1 with TRBJ2-7, with a tentative D call TRBD1 (5 bases). Germline V gene lookup returns CDR1 SQVTM and CDR2 ANQGSEA. The CDR3 is 12 residues long. V gave up 4 bases and J gave up 3 bases, with 10 bases separating them. CDR3 nucleotide sequence: TGCAGCGTTGTACAGGACGGCTACGAGCAGTACTTC. The encoded protein is CSVVQDGYEQYF.

V and J are TRBV6-5 and TRBJ1-2; tentative D call: TRBD1 (5 bases). Trimming stripped 1 base from V and 3 bases from J, with 9 bases between. CDR1 MNHEY and CDR2 SVGAGI come from the germline V gene. The CDR3 is made up of 14 amino acids. This chain's CDR3 is CASSYYRGHYGYTF. CDR3 nucleotides: TGTGCCAGCAGTTACTATAGGGGTCACTATGGCTACACCTTC.

The chain's CDR3 is CASSLGTTGSQPQHF. In nucleotides, the CDR3 is TGCGCCAGCAGCTTGGGAACTACGGGGAGTCAGCCCCAGCATTTT. The V gene is TRBV5-1, the J gene TRBJ1-5; D is unclear. Germline values: CDR1 SGHRS, CDR2 YFSETQ. V dropped 0 bases and J dropped 6 bases, with 13 bases sitting between them. The CDR3 is made up of 15 amino acids.

The chain is built from TRBV12-2 and TRBJ1-5. TRBV12-2 is an annotated pseudogene. The CDR3 is 13 amino acids. This chain's CDR3 is CASSSNSNQPQHF. The CDR3 nucleotides are TGTGCCAGCAGCTCAAATAGCAATCAGCCCCAGCATTTT.

The chain combines TRBV11-2 with TRBJ1-1; D is uncertain. From germline, CDR1 is SGHAT and CDR2 FQNNGV. The V gene lost 4 bases and the J gene lost 7 bases, with 13 bases spanning the gap. The CDR3 length is 13 residues. The CDR3 sequence is CASSSSPPVEAFF. The CDR3 DNA sequence: TGTGCCAGCAGCTCATCCCCCCCCGTTGAAGCTTTCTTT.

The gene calls are TRBV19 and TRBJ1-5, with D uncertain. Looked up from germline, CDR1 is LNHDA and CDR2 is SQIVND (reference sequence). V lost 7 bases to trimming and J lost 0 bases, with 10 bases between them. The CDR3 length is 14 residues. The CDR3 DNA is TGTGCCAGTAAGTCAGATTATAGCAATCAGCCCCAGCATTTT. As protein: CASKSDYSNQPQHF.

The chain carries TRBV19 and TRBJ1-2; possible D gene TRBD1, 5 bases. The germline V gene has CDR1 LNHDA and CDR2 SQIVND (reference sequence). The CDR3 sequence is 15 residues long. The V gene lost 6 bases and the J gene lost 4 bases, with 18 bases spanning the gap. The CDR3 spells CASRRSGQGGYGYTF. The CDR3 nucleotides read TGTGCCAGTAGACGGAGCGGGCAGGGTGGCTATGGCTACACCTTC. Supplemented by reference TRBV19 and TRBJ1-2, the full variable domain reads DGGITQSPKYLFRKEGQNVTLSCEQNLNHDAMYWYRQDPGQGLRLIYYSQIVNDFQKGDIAEGYSVSREKKESFPLTVTSAQKNPTAFYLCASRRSGQGGYGYTFGSGTRLTVV.

This chain connects TRBV7-9 to TRBJ2-1, with 12 bases fitting TRBD2. The junction had 4 bases not matched to a gene; V was cut back by 2 bases and J by 8 bases. From germline, CDR1 is SEHNR and CDR2 FQNEAQ (reference sequence). This CDR3 is 15 amino acids long. The chain's CDR3 is CASSLLAGGPYEQFF. The DNA of the CDR3 is TGTGCCAGCAGCTTACTAGCGGGAGGGCCGTATGAGCAGTTCTTC.

The chain has TRBV19 and TRBJ1-1; D ambiguous. Germline lookup yields CDR1 LNHDA and CDR2 SQIVND (reference sequence). The CDR3 runs 17 residues. Trimming cost V 6 bases and J 0 bases, with 20 bases left between them. The CDR3 spells CASSLSAYGTMNTEAFF. In DNA, the CDR3 is TGTGCCAGTAGCCTTTCTGCTTACGGAACTATGAACACTGAAGCTTTCTTT. The variable domain in full, with the rest retrieved from reference TRBV19 and TRBJ1-1, is DGGITQSPKYLFRKEGQNVTLSCEQNLNHDAMYWYRQDPGQGLRLIYYSQIVNDFQKGDIAEGYSVSREKKESFPLTVTSAQKNPTAFYLCASSLSAYGTMNTEAFFGQGTRLTVV.